The clone carrying this T cell receptor (beta chain) occurred many times. Its antigen is as yet unknown. CDR3 length: 12 residues. Germline lookup yields CDR1 LGHNT and CDR2 FRNRAP. V gave up 5 bases and J gave up 8 bases, with 10 bases separating them. This entry belongs to a study of CD8 T cells in ankylosing spondylitis. Overall study results and limits: Matched ankylosing spondylitis synovial fluid reportedly showed significant enrichment of disease-linked clones. A TCR beta motif made of about eight highly homologous variants seemed typical of ankylosing spondylitis blood. Both synovial fluid and blood in reactive arthritis had previously been reported to carry some motif variants.

Libraries of TCR beta came from quantitative 5'-RACE with molecular barcodes. TCRdb ran MiXCR on the 5' RACE reads and lists one entry per CDR3 protein. The sample includes about 33,000 distinct CDR3 sequences, roughly 12% of them seen just once. The receptor's source is a male donor with ankylosing spondylitis. Sequencing was carried out using synovial fluid, either unsorted or a sorted T cell fraction (not recorded which). The chain employs TRBV12-5 and TRBJ2-1, with D maybe TRBD2 (5 bases). The CDR3 region is CASGVRGDEQFF. The CDR3 region has the DNA TGTGCTAGTGGTGTCCGGGGAGATGAGCAGTTCTTC. Supplemented by reference TRBV12-5 and TRBJ2-1, the full variable domain reads DARVTQTPRHKVTEMGQEVTMRCQPILGHNTVFWYRQTMMQGLELLAYFRNRAPLDDSGMPKDRFSAEMPDATLATLKIQPSEPRDSAVYFCASGVRGDEQFFGPGTRLTVL.